The clone carrying this TCR beta chain showed up just a few times. Its target is unknown. The sample belongs to a study of cytomegalovirus exposure and HLA in healthy donors. Study-wide results and caveats: The later analysis indicated that the majority of CMV-associated TCR beta chains appeared HLA-restricted. Some segments of the V type, notably TRBV6-2 and TRBV6-3, were excluded as indistinguishable.

Unmatched junction bases numbered 6, after V lost 5 bases and J lost 1 base. The length of the CDR3 is 15 residues. CDR1 is SGHVS, CDR2 FNYEAQ, per germline. Donors showed nominal health when sampled, although they likely had unrecorded immune exposures. Vbeta (60) and Jbeta (13) primers were used in the PCR. Produced via immunoSEQ multiplex PCR; TCRdb's table is partial and in-frame only. The sample includes about 120,000 clones, roughly 79% of them seen just once. V gene TRBV7-6 combines with J gene TRBJ1-1; 8 nucleotides line up with TRBD1. The sequencing sample was made of PBMCs. This receptor was taken from a woman between 18 and 29 years old in good health and CMV-seronegative. CDR3 DNA: TGTGCCAGCAGCACGCCGACAGGGGAGAACACTGAAGCTTTCTTT. Translated: CASSTPTGENTEAFF. The whole variable domain, remainder taken from reference TRBV7-6 and TRBJ1-1, is GAGVSQSPRYKVTKRGQDVALRCDPISGHVSLYWYRQALGQGPEFLTYFNYEAQQDKSGLPNDRFSAERPEGSISTLTIQRTEQRDSAMYRCASSTPTGENTEAFFGQGTRLTVV.